These T cell receptor beta chains were read from a single sample in a study of T cell responses to AZD1222 COVID-19 vaccine. Data came from immunoSEQ multiplex PCR; TCRdb stores just in-frame clones and leaves some out. Counted here are around 130,000 clones, over 75% occurring once; the ten biggest clones make up 9.4%. The specimen was peripheral blood, collected on day 0 of AZD1222 vaccination. The receptor source for this set is an adult in good health. Each CDR3 is given with its conserved first and last residue. The D gene is left open where the match is weak. Only some rows state a clone size, as once, few, many or a class for expanded clones.

D	size	J	V	length	CDR3	DNA
.	.	TRBJ1-6	TRBV10-3	14	CAISEGQGNSPLHF	TGTGCCATCAGTGAGGGGCAGGGGAATTCACCCCTCCACTTT
TRBD1	.	TRBJ1-6	TRBV6-4	16	CASSASTGGRDSPLHF	TGTGCCAGCAGTGCCTCGACAGGGGGAAGGGATTCACCCCTCCACTTT
.	few	TRBJ1-2	TRBV28	13	CASRLDGNYGYTF	TGTGCCAGCAGGCTGGACGGCAACTATGGCTACACCTTC
TRBD1	.	TRBJ1-1	TRBV29-1	12	CSVSGTGYSTFF	TGCAGCGTCTCGGGGACAGGATATTCGACTTTCTTT
.	few	TRBJ1-6	TRBV21-1	15	CASSKARGGNSPLHF	TGTGCCAGCAGCAAAGCGCGGGGTGGGAATTCACCCCTCCACTTT
.	.	TRBJ2-2	TRBV3-1/TRBV3-2	15	CASSQEWRANGELFF	TGTGCCAGCAGCCAAGAGTGGAGGGCGAACGGGGAGCTGTTTTTT
.	.	TRBJ1-2	TRBV2	15	CASSRDIAANYGYTF	TGTGCCAGCAGTAGGGACATCGCAGCTAACTATGGCTACACCTTC
.	.	TRBJ2-7	TRBV27	14	CASSSPRQGREQYF	TGTGCCAGCAGTTCCCCTCGGCAAGGGCGGGAGCAGTACTTC
TRBD2	.	TRBJ2-2	TRBV7-2	16	CASSLMAGGLAGELFF	TGTGCCAGCAGCTTGATGGCGGGAGGGTTGGCCGGGGAGCTGTTTTTT
.	.	TRBJ1-6	TRBV28	13	CASHLPGDSPLHF	TGTGCCAGCCACCTCCCGGGGGACTCACCCCTCCACTTT
.	few	TRBJ2-7	TRBV6-5	15	CASIGTNWGVVEQYF	TGTGCCAGCATCGGGACCAACTGGGGGGTCGTCGAGCAGTACTTC
TRBD2	.	TRBJ2-3	TRBV25-1	18	CASSPLGGASGNTDTQYF	TGTGCCAGCAGTCCACTAGGCGGGGCTAGCGGCAACACAGATACGCAGTATTTT
.	.	TRBJ2-5	TRBV12-3/TRBV12-4	12	CASSPAGETQYF	TGTGCCAGCAGCCCAGCTGGGGAGACCCAGTACTTC
TRBD2	.	TRBJ2-7	TRBV5-1	16	CASSYGLAGAYYEQYF	TGCGCCAGCAGCTACGGACTAGCGGGGGCCTACTACGAGCAGTACTTC
.	few	TRBJ2-2	TRBV6-4	14	CASSDSTDTGELFF	TGTGCCAGCAGTGACTCGACAGATACCGGGGAGCTGTTTTTT